This T cell receptor (beta chain) stems from a study of CD8+CD57+ T cells in acquired aplastic anemia (dated 2018 in TCRdb). A note on the overall study: Extracted DNA from sorted CD4+ and CD8+ cells averaged around 3.3 ug, ranging from about 0.17 to 30 ug. Mean read counts for healthy donor samples were about 10 million for CD4+ cells and 11 million to 14 million for CD8+ cells.

TCR beta VDJ combination and CDR3 sequence profiling used genomic DNA as the template. An Illumina HiSeq 2000 was the platform used for TCR repertoire sequencing. Regarding the original processing steps: TRBV/TRBJ rearrangement plots, CDR3 size and DJ length profiles, and Simpson's diversity index were used to assess repertoires. The most abundant DNA sequence in the deep sequencing data was taken as the immunodominant clone. CDR3 amino acid sequences were checked for sharing between subjects and were compared against published repertoires and the VDJdb database. The public reads were reprocessed in TCRdb via fastp at Q25 and MiXCR, keeping in-frame beta chains. CDR3 protein sequences are deduplicated, and each keeps its most common genes and DNA. The V and J calls and clone size are TCRdb's, not the authors'. Across this sample there are a few hundred thousand distinct CDR3 sequences, with 61% seen only once. Around 32% of the sample lies in the top ten.

To note about this clonotype: No cognate antigen has been identified for it. It has no much larger one-base neighbor in the sample; base qualities were not kept.

What the authors observed across the whole study: CD8+ Simpson's diversity did not differ significantly between patients and healthy controls (P=0.060). About 30 CD8+ CDR3 sequences were found to be shared between patients and controls, but these sequences appeared to be highly expressed in patients and within the immunodominant clones of the patients.

The study deep-sequenced TCR repertoires of sorted CD4+ and CD8+ blood T cells from severe aplastic anemia patients and healthy subjects. Ficoll-Paque density gradient centrifugation was used to isolate peripheral blood mononuclear cells. Before DNA extraction, CD4+ and CD8+ T cells were sorted with FACS or magnetic beads. Germline trimming: 1 base from V, 4 bases from J; junction bases outside gene matches: 6. Its CDR3 holds 15 amino acids, cysteine through phenylalanine. Only CDR3 DNA is held: 45 bases, read in frame from base 1. In the germline V gene (reference sequence), CDR1 corresponds to LNHDA and CDR2 to SQIVND.

Sequencing was performed on sorted CD4+, CD8+, or CD8+CD57+ T cells (not recorded which) from PBMCs. This TCR came from a human donor in good health. The chain employs TRBV19 and TRBJ2-7; TRBD1 matches 8 bases in the middle. At the DNA level, the sequence is TGTGCCAGTAGTATAGCCGTGGACAGGGCTTACGAGCAGTACTTC. The translation is CASSIAVDRAYEQYF.